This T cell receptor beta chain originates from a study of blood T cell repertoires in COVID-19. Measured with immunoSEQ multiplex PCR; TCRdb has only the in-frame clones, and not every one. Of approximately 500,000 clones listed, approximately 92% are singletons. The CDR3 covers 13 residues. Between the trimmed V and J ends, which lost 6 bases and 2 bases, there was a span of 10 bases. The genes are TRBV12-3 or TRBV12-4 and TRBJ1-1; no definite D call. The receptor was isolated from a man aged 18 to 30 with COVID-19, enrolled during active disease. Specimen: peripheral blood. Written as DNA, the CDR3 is TGTGCCAGCAGCAGGCTCCTAAACACTGAAGCTTTCTTT. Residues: CASSRLLNTEAFF.